This entry describes one TCR beta chain. These data originate in a study of OX40 agonist ivuxolimab in advanced cancers. Looking at the study overall: Three patients, one with hepatocellular carcinoma and two with cutaneous melanoma, responded partially.

There are 14 residues in the CDR3. Unmatched junction bases numbered 7, after V lost 8 bases and J lost 2 bases. Germline V lookup: CDR1 MNHEY, CDR2 SMNVEV (reference sequence). Data came from immunoSEQ multiplex PCR; TCRdb stores just in-frame clones and leaves some out. The table lists about 93,000 clones, 94% of them singletons. This receptor was obtained from an adult with an advanced solid tumor such as melanoma, head and neck, liver or kidney cancer. Sequenced material: CD4+ or CD8+ T cells sorted from blood, taken in a trial of the OX40 agonist ivuxolimab. The chain employs TRBV27 and TRBJ2-7; 9 bases map to TRBD1. DNA of the CDR3: TGTGCCAGCCTCGGACAGGGGCGCCCCTACGAGCAGTACTTC. Its protein is CASLGQGRPYEQYF.